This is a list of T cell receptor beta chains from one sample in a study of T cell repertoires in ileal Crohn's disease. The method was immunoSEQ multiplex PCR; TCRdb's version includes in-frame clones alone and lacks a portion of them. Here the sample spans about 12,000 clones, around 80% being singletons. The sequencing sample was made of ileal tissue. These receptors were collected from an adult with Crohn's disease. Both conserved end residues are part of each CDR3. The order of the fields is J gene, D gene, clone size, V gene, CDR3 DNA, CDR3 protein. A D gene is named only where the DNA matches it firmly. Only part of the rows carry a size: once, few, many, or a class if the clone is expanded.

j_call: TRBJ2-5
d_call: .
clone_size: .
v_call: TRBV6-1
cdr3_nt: TGTGCCAGCAGCGAGGAGAGAGGAGAGACCCAGTACTTC
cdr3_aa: CASSEERGETQYF

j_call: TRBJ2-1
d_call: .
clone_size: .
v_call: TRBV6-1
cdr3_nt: TGTGCCAGCACTCCGGGCTACAATGAGCAGTTCTTC
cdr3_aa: CASTPGYNEQFF

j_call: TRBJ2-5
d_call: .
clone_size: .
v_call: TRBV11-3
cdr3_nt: TGTGCCAGCAGTCTCTGGGCTGAGACGACCCAGTACTTC
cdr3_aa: CASSLWAETTQYF

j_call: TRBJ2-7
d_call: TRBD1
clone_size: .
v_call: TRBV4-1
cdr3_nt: TGCGCCAGCAGCCAAGACCGGGACAGGGCCTACGAGCAGTACTTC
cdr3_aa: CASSQDRDRAYEQYF

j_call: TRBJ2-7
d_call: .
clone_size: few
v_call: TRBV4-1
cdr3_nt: TGCGCCAGCAGCCAAGAGAGTTACGAGCAGTACTTC
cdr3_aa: CASSQESYEQYF

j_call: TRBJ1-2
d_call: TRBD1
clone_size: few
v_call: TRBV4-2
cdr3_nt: TGTGCCAGCAGCCAACAAAGACAGGGTCGCGGCTATGGCTACACCTTC
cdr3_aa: CASSQQRQGRGYGYTF

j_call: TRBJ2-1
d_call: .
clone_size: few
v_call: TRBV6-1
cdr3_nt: TGTGCCAGCAGTGAAGCGTTGCGAGGGATCTTC
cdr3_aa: CASSEALRGIF

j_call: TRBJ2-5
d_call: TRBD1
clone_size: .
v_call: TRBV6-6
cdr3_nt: TGTGCCAGCAGCCGCTCAGGGACAGGAGGCCAAGAGACCCAGTACTTC
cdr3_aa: CASSRSGTGGQETQYF

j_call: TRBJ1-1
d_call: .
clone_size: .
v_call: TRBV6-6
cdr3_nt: TGTGCCAGCAGTTACGGCAGTTCGGGCACTGAAGCTTTCTTT
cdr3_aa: CASSYGSSGTEAFF

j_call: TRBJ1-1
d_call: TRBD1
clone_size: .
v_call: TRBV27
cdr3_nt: TGTGCCAGCAGTGCGGACAGGGCGGTGGAAGCTTTCTTT
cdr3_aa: CASSADRAVEAFF

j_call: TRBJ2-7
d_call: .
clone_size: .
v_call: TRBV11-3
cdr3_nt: TGTGCCAGCAGTCTCACAGGGCAGAGCTCCTACGAGCAGTACTTC
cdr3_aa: CASSLTGQSSYEQYF

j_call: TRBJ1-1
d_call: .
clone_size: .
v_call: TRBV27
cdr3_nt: TGTGCCAGCCGTGGGTTAGTACAGCCACCTGAAGCTTTCTTT
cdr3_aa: CASRGLVQPPEAFF

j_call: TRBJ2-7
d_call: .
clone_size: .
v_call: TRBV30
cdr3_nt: TGTGCCTGGAGTGTAGTCGACTACGGTCAGTACTTC
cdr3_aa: CAWSVVDYGQYF

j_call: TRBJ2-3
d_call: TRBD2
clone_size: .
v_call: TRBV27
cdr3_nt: TGTGCCAGTCACCGGGGGGGGCTGGATACGCAGTATTTT
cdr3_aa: CASHRGGLDTQYF

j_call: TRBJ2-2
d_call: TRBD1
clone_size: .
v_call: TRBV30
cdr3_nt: TGTGCCTGGAGTAACAGGGGGACCGGGGAGCTGTTTTTT
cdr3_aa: CAWSNRGTGELFF

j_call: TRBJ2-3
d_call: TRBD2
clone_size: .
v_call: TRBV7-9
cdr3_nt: TGTGCCAGCAGCTCATATAGCGGGGGGATAACCACAGATACGCAGTATTTT
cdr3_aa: CASSSYSGGITTDTQYF

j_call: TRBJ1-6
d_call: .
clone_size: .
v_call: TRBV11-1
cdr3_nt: TGTGCCAGCAGTTCCGGACTCTATAATTCACCCCTCCACTTT
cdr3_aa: CASSSGLYNSPLHF

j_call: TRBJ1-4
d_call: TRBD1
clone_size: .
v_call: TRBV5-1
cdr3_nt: TGCGCCAGCAGCACCGGGACAGGCAATGAAAAACTGTTTTTT
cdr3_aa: CASSTGTGNEKLFF

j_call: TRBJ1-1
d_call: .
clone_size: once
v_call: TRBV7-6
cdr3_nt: TGTGCCAGCAGCTTAGTTGCGACAGGCCTTACGAACACTGAAGCTTTCTTT
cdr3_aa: CASSLVATGLTNTEAFF

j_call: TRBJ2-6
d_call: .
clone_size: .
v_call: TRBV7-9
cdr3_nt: TGTGCCAGCAGCTTAGCGCAGGGTGGCTATGGGGCCAACGTCCTGACTTTC
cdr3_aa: CASSLAQGGYGANVLTF

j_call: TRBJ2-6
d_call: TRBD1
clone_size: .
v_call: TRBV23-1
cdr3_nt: TGCGCCAGCAGTCCAGGGGGATCAGGGGTCGCTGGGGCCAACGTCCTGACTTTC
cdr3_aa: CASSPGGSGVAGANVLTF

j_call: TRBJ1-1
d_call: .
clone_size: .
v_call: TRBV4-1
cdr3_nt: TGCGCCAGCAGCCAAGAAAAGGGGTTGAGGAACACTGAAGCTTTCTTT
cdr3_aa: CASSQEKGLRNTEAFF

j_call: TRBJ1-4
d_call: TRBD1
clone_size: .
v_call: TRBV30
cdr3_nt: TGTGCCTGGAGTACCACCGGCTTTAGCAAAACAGGGGATGAAAAACTGTTTTTT
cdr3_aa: CAWSTTGFSKTGDEKLFF

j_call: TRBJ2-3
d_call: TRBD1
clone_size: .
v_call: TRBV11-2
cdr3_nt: TGTGCCAGCAGCTTAGATTGGACAGGGGCGCCAGATACGCAGTATTTT
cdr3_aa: CASSLDWTGAPDTQYF

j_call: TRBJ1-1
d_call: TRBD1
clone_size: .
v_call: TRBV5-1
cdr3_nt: TGCGCCAGCAGCTTGGGGTACAGGGGGATCGACACTGAAGCTTTCTTT
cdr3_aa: CASSLGYRGIDTEAFF

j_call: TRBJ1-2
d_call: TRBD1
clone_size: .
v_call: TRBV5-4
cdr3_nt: TGTGCCAGCAGCTTGGGCGGGACAGGGGATGGTTACACCTTC
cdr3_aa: CASSLGGTGDGYTF

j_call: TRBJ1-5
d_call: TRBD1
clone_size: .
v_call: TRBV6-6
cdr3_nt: TGTGCCAGTCTCAGGGGGATTGGAAATCAGCCCCAGCATTTT
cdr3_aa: CASLRGIGNQPQHF

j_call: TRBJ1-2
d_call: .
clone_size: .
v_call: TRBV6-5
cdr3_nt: TGTGCCAGCAGTTACTCATCAGGGGTCGGGTATGGCTACACCTTC
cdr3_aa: CASSYSSGVGYGYTF

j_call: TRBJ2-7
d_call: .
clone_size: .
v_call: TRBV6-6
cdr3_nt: TGTGCCAGCAGAAGCACCTTCTACGAGCAGTACTTC
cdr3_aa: CASRSTFYEQYF

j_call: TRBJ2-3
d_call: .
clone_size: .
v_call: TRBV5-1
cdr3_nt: TGCGCCAGCAGCCCCTCGCAAGGGTCTTTTGGGGGGACAGATACGCAGTATTTT
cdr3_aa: CASSPSQGSFGGTDTQYF

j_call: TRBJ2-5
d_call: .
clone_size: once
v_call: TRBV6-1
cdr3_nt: TGTGCCAGCAGTCCCGCCGGGGGGCTGAAGACCCAGTACTTC
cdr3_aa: CASSPAGGLKTQYF

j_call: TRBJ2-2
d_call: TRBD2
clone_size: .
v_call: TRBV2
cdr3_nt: TGTGCCAGCAGCCTACTAGCGGGGGACACCGGGGAGCTGTTTTTT
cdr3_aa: CASSLLAGDTGELFF

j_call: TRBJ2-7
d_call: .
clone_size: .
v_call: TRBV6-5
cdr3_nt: TGTGCCAGCAGTTACTCGATGACCCGCCGGGAGAGCGAGCAGTACTTC
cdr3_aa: CASSYSMTRRESEQYF

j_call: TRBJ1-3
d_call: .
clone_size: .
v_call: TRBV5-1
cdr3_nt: TGCGCCAGCAGCACTGATGGGACATCTCTCTCTGGAAACACCATATATTTT
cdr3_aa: CASSTDGTSLSGNTIYF

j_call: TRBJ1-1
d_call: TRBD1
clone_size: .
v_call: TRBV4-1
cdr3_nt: TGCGCCAGCAGCCAAGCGGGACAGGGAGGGACTGAAGCTTTCTTT
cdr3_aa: CASSQAGQGGTEAFF

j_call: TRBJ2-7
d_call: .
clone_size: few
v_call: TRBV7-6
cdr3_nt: TGTGCCAGCAGCTTAGGAACCGACCCGGGGTACGAGCAGTACTTC
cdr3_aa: CASSLGTDPGYEQYF

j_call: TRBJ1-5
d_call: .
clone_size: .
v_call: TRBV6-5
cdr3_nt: TGTGCCAGTAGAGCCGACTACAATCAGCCCCAGCATTTT
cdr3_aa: CASRADYNQPQHF

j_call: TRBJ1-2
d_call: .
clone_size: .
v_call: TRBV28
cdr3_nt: TGTGCCAGCAGTTGGGGAGGGGCGGACTATGGCTACACCTTC
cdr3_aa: CASSWGGADYGYTF

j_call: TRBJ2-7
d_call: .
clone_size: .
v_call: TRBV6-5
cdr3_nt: TGTGCCAGCAGTACCCTCGGAGGAGGGGCCTACGAGCAGTACTTC
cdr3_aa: CASSTLGGGAYEQYF

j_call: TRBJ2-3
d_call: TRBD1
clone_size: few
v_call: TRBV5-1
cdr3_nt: TGCGCCAGCAGCCCAAGTGGGGGACAGGGGGAAAATACGCAGTATTTT
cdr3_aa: CASSPSGGQGENTQYF

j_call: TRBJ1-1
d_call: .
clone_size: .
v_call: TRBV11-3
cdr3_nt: TGTGCCAGCAGCTTAGAACGGGGAACTGAAGCTTTCTTT
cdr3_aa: CASSLERGTEAFF